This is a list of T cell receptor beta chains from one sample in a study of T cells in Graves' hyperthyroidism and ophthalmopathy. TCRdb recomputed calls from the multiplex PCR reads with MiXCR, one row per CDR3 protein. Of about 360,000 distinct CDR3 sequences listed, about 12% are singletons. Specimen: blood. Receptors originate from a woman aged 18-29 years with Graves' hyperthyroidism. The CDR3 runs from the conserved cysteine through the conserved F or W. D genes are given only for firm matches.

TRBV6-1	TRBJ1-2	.	CASSLAANNYGYTF
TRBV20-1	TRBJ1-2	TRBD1	CSVRRLQGALYGYTF
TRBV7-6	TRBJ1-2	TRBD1	CASSPTGQGIYGYTF
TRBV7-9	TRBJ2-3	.	CASSSASLGQLTDTQYF
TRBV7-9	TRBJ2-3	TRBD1	CASSSGQGGTDTQYF
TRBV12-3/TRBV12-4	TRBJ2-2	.	CASSPGRYTGELFF
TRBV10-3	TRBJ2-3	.	CAISERASQDTQYF
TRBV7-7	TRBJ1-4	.	CASSLARNEKLFF
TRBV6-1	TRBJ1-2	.	CASSPWGGDRGYTF
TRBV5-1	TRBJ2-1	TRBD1	CASSLGDRGYNEQFF